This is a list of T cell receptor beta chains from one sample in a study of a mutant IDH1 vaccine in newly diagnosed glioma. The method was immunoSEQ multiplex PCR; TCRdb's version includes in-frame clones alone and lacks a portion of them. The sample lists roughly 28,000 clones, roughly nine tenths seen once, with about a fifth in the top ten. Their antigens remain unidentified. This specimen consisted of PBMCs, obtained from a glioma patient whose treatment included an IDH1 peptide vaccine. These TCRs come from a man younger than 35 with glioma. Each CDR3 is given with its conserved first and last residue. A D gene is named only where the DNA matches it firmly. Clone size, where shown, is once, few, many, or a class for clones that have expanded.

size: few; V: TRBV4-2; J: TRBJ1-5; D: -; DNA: TGTGCCAGCAGCCAAGAGTTAGGCGGTAATCAGCCCCAGCATTTT; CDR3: CASSQELGGNQPQHF
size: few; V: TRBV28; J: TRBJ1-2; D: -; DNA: TGTGCCAGCAGCTCCCTGGGTGGCCAGGGAGGGGTTGATGGCTACACCTTC; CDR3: CASSSLGGQGGVDGYTF
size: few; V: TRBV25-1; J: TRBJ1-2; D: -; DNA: TGTGCCAGCAGTGAAGGGGGGGGGTATGGCTACACCTTC; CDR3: CASSEGGGYGYTF
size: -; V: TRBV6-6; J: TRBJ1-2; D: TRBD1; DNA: TGTGCCAGCAGTTACTCGCCAGGGGGAAACTATGGCTACACCTTC; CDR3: CASSYSPGGNYGYTF
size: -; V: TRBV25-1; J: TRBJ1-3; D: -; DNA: TGTGCCAGCAGTGAAAGGGGAAACACCATATATTTT; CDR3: CASSERGNTIYF
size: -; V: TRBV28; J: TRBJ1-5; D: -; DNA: TGTGCCAGCAGGAAGGGGTGGACAGAGAGTCAGCCCCAGCATTTT; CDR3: CASRKGWTESQPQHF
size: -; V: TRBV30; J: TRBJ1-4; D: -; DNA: TGTGCCTGGAGTGTGAGTAATGAAAAACTGTTTTTT; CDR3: CAWSVSNEKLFF
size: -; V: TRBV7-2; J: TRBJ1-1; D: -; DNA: TGTGCCAGCAGCCCCACCCAGACACCGAACACTGAAGCTTTCTTT; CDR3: CASSPTQTPNTEAFF
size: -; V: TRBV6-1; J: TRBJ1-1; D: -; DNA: TGTGCCAGCCCCGGACAGCCAAACACTGAAGCTTTCTTT; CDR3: CASPGQPNTEAFF
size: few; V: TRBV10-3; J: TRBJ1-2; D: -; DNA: TGTGCCATCAGAAACTCTGACAGGACCTATGGCTACACCTTC; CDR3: CAIRNSDRTYGYTF
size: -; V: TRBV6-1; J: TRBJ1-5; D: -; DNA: TGTGCCAGCAGTGCAACACCCAGGGTCTCCACGAATCCCCAGCATTTT; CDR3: CASSATPRVSTNPQHF
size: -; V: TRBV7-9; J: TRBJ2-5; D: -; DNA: TGTGCCAGCAGCCCTTCGTACCAAGAGACCCAGTACTTC; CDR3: CASSPSYQETQYF
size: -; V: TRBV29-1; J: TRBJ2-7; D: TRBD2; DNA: TGCAGCGTTCCCCGGACTAGCGGGAGCTACGAGCAGTACTTC; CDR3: CSVPRTSGSYEQYF
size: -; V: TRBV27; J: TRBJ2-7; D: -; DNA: TGTGCCAGCAGTTTGCTCGGACAGTACGAGCAGTACTTC; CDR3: CASSLLGQYEQYF
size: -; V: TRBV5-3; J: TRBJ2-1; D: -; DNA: TGTGCCAGACGGGACAAATACAATGAGCAGTTCTTC; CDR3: CARRDKYNEQFF
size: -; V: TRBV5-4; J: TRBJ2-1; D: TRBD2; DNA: TGTGCCAGCAGCTTGGCCAGGTCTAGCGGGTACAATGAGCAGTTCTTC; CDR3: CASSLARSSGYNEQFF
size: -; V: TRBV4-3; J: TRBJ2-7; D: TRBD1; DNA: TGCGCCAGCAGCCTCGACAGGGACTACGAGCAGTACTTC; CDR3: CASSLDRDYEQYF
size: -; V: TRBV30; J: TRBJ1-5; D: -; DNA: TGTGCCTGGAGTCCTTCCGGGGGGCAGCCCCAGCATTTT; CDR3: CAWSPSGGQPQHF
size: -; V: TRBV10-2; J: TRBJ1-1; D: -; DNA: TGCGCCAGCAGTGAGTCGGGTACTGAAGCTTTCTTT; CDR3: CASSESGTEAFF
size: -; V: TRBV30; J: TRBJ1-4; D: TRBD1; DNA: TGTGCCTGGGGACAGGGCCCTACTAATGAAAAACTGTTTTTT; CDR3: CAWGQGPTNEKLFF
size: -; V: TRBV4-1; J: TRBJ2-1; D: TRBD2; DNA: TGCGCCAGCAGCCAAGAGGGTGCGGCTAGCGGGGGCATCAATGAGCAGTTCTTC; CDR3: CASSQEGAASGGINEQFF
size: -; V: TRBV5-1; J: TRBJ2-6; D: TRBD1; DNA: TGCGCCAGCAGCGAACCGGGACAGGCGGTTTCTGGGGCCAACGTCCTGACTTTC; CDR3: CASSEPGQAVSGANVLTF
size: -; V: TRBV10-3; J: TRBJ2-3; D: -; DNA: TGTGCCATCGGGCGAGCGGGTATGGAAGGCACAGATACGCAGTATTTT; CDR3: CAIGRAGMEGTDTQYF
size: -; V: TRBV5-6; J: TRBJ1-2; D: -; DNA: TGTGCCAGCAGCTTGGCTCCGGGGGCTGGTGGCTACACCTTC; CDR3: CASSLAPGAGGYTF
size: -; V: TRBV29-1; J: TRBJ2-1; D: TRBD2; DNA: TGCAGCGTGCCGAGAGGACTAGCGGGAAGCGATGAGCAGTTCTTC; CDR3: CSVPRGLAGSDEQFF
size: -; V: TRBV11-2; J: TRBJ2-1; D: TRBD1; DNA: TGTGCCAGCAGCCGGGGGACAGGGCCCTACAATGAGCAGTTCTTC; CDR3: CASSRGTGPYNEQFF
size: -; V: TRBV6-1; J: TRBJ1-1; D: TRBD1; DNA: TGTGCCAGCAGTTTCGGGACAGCCGAAGCTTTCTTT; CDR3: CASSFGTAEAFF
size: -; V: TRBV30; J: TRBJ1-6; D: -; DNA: TGTGCCTGGAACCCCCCGGGCACCTATAATTCACCCCTCCACTTT; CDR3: CAWNPPGTYNSPLHF
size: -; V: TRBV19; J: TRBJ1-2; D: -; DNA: TGTGCCAGTAGTCCCACCGGGACATGGTACCGATATGGCTACACCTTC; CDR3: CASSPTGTWYRYGYTF
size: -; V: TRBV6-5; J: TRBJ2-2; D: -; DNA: TGTGCCAGCAGTTCCGGGCCCACGAACACCGGGGAGCTGTTTTTT; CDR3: CASSSGPTNTGELFF
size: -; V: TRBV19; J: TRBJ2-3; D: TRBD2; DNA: TGTGCCAGTAGTCCCCGACTAGCGGGAGTTGGAGATACGCAGTATTTT; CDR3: CASSPRLAGVGDTQYF